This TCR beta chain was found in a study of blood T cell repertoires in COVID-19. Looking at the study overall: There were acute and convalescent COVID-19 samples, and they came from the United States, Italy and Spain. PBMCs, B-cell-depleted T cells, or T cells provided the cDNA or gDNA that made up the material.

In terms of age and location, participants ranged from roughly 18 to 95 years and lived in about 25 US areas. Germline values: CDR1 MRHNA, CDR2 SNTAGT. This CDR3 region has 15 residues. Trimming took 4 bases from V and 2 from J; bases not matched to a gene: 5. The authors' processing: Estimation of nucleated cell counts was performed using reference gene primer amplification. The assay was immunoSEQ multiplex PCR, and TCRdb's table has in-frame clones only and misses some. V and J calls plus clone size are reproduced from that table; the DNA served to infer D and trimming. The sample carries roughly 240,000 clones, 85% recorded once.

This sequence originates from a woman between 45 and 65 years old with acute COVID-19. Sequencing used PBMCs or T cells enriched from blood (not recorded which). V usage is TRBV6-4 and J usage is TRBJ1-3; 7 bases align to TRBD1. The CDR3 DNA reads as TGTGCCAGCAGTGTTCAAGGGGGCGCTGGAAACACCATATATTTT. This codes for CASSVQGGAGNTIYF.